This paragraph reports one TCR beta chain. As yet, its antigen is unknown. PCR used 60 Vbeta primers and 13 Jbeta primers. Clones were sequenced by immunoSEQ multiplex PCR, and TCRdb holds only the in-frame ones, with some missing. The top ten hold 3% to 3.5% of the sample, which has around 130,000 clones, 80% seen once. This sample was taken from a study of cytomegalovirus exposure and HLA in healthy donors. Whole-study findings and limits: It was reported that TCR beta sequences correctly inferred the HLA-A and HLA-B alleles for most subjects. A later analysis linked a missense variant in DCLRE1C to the trimming of TCR beta V and J genes. Sequencing depth across donors, presence/absence analyses assumed, was roughly uniform.

Germline V gene data show CDR1 as SGHRS and CDR2 as YFSETQ. The CDR3 is 13 residues long. V lost 0 bases, J lost 3 bases, and 5 bases lay in between. The TCR sequence derives from a male donor in good health and CMV-seronegative. The V and J genes are TRBV5-1 and TRBJ2-3; D gene uncertain. Sample: PBMCs. The CDR3 sequence: CASSLDLTDTQYF. CDR3 DNA: TGCGCCAGCAGCTTGGACTTAACAGATACGCAGTATTTT.